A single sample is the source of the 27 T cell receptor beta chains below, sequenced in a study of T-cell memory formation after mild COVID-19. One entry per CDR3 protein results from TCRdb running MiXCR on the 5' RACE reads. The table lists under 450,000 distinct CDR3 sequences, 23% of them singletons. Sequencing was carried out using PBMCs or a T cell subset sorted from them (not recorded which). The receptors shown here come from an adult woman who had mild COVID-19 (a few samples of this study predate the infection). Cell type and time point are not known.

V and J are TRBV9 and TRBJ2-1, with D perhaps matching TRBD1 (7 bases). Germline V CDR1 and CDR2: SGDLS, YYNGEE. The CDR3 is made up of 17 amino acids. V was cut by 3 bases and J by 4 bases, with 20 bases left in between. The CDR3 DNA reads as TGTGCCAGCAGCGACCCTGCCGAGACAGGGAGGTACAATGAGCAGTTCTTC. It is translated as CASSDPAETGRYNEQFF.

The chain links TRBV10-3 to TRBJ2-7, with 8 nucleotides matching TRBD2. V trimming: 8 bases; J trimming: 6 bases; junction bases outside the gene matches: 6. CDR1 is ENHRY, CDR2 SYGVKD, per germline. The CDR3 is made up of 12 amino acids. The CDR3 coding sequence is TGTGCCATCGGGGGGACTAGACCCGAGCAGTACTTC. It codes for CAIGGTRPEQYF.

The CDR3, as DNA: TGTGCCAGCAGTTTATGGGGGACCCAGTACTTC. Translation: CASSLWGTQYF. The V gene is TRBV12-3 or TRBV12-4, the J gene TRBJ2-5; D is uncertain. This CDR3 spans 11 amino acids. V was cut by 2 bases and J by 7 bases, with 5 bases left in between.

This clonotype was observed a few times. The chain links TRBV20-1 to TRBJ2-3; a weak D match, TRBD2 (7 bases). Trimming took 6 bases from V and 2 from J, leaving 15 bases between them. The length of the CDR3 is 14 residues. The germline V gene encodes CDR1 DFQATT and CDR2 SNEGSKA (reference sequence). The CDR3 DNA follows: TGCAGTGCCGAAGGGGGGGCAGCCACAGATACGCAGTATTTT. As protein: CSAEGGAATDTQYF.

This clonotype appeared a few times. The CDR3 nucleotides are TGCGCCAGCAGCACACCCGGGACAGGGGGCGACGGTGGCTACACCTTC. It translates to CASSTPGTGGDGGYTF. This chain uses TRBV4-1 with TRBJ1-2; 12 bases line up with TRBD1. The germline CDR1 and CDR2 sequences are MGHRA and YSYEKL. This CDR3 comprises 16 residues. V gave up 5 bases and J gave up 7 bases; unmatched junction bases: 11.

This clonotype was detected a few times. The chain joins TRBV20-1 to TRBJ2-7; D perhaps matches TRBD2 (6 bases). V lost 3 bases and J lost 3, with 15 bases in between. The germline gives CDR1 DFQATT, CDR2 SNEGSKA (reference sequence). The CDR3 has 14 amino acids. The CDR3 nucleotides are TGCAGTGCTAGGGCGGACTACTCATACTACGAGCAGTACTTC. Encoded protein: CSARADYSYYEQYF.

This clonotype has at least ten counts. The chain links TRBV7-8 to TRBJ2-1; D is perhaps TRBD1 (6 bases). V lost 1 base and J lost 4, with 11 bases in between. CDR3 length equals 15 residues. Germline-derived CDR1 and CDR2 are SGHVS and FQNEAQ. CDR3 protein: CASSLDDRRYNEQFF. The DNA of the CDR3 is TGTGCCAGCAGCTTAGATGACAGGAGATACAATGAGCAGTTCTTC.

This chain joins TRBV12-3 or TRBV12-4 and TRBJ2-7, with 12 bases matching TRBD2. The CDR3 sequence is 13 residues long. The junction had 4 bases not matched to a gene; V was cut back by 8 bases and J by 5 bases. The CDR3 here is CASGLAGQDEQYF. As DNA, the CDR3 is TGTGCCAGCGGACTAGCGGGGCAGGACGAGCAGTACTTC.

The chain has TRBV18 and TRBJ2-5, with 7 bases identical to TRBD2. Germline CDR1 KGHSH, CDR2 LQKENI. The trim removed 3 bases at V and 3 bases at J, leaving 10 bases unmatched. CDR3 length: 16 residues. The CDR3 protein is CASSPPWASGEETQYF. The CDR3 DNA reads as TGTGCCAGCTCACCTCCATGGGCCAGCGGGGAAGAGACCCAGTACTTC.

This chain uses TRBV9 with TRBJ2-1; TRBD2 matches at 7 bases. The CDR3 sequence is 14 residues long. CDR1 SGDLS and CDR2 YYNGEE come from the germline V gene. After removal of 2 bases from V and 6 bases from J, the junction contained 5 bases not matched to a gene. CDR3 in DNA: TGTGCCAGCAGCGTGGGAGGGTATGGCAATGAGCAGTTCTTC. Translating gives CASSVGGYGNEQFF.

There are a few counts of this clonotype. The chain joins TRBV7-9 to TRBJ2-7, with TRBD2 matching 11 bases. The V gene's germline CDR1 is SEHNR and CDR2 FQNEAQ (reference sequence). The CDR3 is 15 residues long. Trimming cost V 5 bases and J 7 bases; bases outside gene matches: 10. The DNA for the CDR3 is TGTGCCAGCAGCCCCACTAGCGGGGGCGCCTGGGAGCAGTACTTC. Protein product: CASSPTSGGAWEQYF.

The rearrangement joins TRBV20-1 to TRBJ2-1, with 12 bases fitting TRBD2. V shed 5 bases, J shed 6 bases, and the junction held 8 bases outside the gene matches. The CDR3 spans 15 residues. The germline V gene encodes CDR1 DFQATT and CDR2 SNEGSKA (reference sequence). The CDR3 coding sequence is TGCAGTGCTCCTCGACTAGCGGGAGCAGTCAATGAGCAGTTCTTC. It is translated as CSAPRLAGAVNEQFF.

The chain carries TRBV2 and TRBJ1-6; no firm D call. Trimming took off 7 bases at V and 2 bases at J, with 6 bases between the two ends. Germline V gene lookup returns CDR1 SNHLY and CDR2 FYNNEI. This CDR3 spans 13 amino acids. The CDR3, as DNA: TGTGCCAGCAAGGAAACCTATAATTCACCCCTCCACTTT. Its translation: CASKETYNSPLHF.

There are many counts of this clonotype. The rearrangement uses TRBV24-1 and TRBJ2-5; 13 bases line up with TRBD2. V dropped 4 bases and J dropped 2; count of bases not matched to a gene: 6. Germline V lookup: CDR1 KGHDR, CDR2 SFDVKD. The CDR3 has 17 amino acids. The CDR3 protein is CATSEGGTSGIQETQYF. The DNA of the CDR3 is TGTGCCACCAGTGAGGGGGGGACTAGCGGGATACAAGAGACCCAGTACTTC.

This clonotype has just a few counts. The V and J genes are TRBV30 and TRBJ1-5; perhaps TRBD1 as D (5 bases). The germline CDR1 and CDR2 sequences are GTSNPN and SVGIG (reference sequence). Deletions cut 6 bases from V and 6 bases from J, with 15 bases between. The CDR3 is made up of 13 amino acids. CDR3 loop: CACTVGATQPQHF. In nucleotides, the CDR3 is TGTGCCTGTACGGTAGGGGCAACTCAGCCCCAGCATTTT.

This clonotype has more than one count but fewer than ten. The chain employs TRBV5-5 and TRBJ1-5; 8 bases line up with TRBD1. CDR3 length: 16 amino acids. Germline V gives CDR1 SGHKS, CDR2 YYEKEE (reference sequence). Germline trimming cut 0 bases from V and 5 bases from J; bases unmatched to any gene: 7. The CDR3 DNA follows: TGTGCCAGCAGCTTGGCGGGGGACAGGATTGATCAGCCCCAGCATTTT. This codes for CASSLAGDRIDQPQHF.

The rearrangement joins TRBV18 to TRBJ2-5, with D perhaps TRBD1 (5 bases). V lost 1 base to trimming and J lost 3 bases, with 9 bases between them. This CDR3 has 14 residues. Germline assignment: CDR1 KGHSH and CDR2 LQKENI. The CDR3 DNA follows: TGTGCCAGCTCACCACTGCAGGGTGAAGAGACCCAGTACTTC. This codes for CASSPLQGEETQYF. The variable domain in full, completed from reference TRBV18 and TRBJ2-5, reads NAGVMQNPRHLVRRRGQEARLRCSPMKGHSHVYWYRQLPEEGLKFMVYLQKENIIDESGMPKERFSAEFPKEGPSILRIQQVVRGDSAAYFCASSPLQGEETQYFGPGTRLLVL.

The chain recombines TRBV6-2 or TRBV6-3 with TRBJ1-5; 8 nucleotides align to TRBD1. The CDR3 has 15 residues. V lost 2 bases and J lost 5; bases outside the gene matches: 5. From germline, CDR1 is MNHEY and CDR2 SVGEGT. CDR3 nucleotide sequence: TGTGCCAGCAGTTACCCGGGACAGGCGTATCAGCCCCAGCATTTT. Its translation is CASSYPGQAYQPQHF.

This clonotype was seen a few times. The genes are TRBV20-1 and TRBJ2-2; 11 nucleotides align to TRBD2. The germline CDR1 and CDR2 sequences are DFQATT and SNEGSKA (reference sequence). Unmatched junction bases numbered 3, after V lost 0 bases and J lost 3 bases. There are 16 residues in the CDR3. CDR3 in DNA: TGCAGTGCTAGAGATCAACTAGCGGGAGACACCGGGGAGCTGTTTTTT. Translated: CSARDQLAGDTGELFF.

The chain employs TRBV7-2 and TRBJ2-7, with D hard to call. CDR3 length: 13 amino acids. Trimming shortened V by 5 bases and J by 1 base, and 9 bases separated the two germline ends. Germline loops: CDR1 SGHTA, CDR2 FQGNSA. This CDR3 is CASSRSPSYEQYF. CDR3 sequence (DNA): TGTGCCAGCAGCCGATCCCCATCCTACGAGCAGTACTTC. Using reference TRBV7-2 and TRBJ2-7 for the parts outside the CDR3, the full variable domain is GAGVSQSPSNKVTEKGKDVELRCDPISGHTALYWYRQSLGQGLEFLIYFQGNSAPDKSGLPSDRFSAERTGGSVSTLTIQRTQQEDSAVYLCASSRSPSYEQYFGPGTRLTVT.

The DNA of the CDR3 is TGTGCCAGCTCCCTTCCCGGGAGTCCTGAGCAGTTCTTC. Translating gives CASSLPGSPEQFF. J is TRBJ2-1 and V is TRBV5-5; D possibly corresponds to TRBD2 (6 bases). Germline V gives CDR1 SGHKS, CDR2 YYEKEE (reference sequence). The V end lost 7 bases, the J end lost 9 bases, and 17 bases lay between the germline ends. This CDR3 spans 13 amino acids.

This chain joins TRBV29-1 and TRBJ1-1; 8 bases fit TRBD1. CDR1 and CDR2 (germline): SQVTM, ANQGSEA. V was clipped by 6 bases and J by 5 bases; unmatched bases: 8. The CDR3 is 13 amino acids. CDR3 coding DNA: TGCAGCGTATTGGGACAGGTGATGACTGAAGCTTTCTTT. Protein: CSVLGQVMTEAFF. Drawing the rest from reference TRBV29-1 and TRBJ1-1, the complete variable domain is SAVISQKPSRDICQRGTSLTIQCQVDSQVTMMFWYRQQPGQSLTLIATANQGSEATYESGFVIDKFPISRPNLTFSTLTVSNMSPEDSSIYLCSVLGQVMTEAFFGQGTRLTVV.

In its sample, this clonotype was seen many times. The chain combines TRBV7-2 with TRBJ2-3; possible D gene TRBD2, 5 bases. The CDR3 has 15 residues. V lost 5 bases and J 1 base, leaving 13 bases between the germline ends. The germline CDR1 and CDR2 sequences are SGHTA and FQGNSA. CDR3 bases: TGTGCCAGCAGCGTACGGGGATGGGGCACAGATACGCAGTATTTT. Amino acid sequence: CASSVRGWGTDTQYF. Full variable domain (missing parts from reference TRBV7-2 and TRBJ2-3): GAGVSQSPSNKVTEKGKDVELRCDPISGHTALYWYRQSLGQGLEFLIYFQGNSAPDKSGLPSDRFSAERTGGSVSTLTIQRTQQEDSAVYLCASSVRGWGTDTQYFGPGTRLTVL.

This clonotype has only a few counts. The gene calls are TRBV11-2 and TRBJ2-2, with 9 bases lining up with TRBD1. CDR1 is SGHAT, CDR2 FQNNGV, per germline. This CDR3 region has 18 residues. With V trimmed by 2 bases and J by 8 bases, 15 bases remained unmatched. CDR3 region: CASSLRPLGRDRAGELFF. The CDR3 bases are TGTGCCAGCAGCTTACGTCCCCTCGGCCGGGACAGGGCTGGGGAGCTGTTTTTT. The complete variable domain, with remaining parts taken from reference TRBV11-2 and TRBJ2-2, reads EAGVAQSPRYKIIEKRQSVAFWCNPISGHATLYWYQQILGQGPKLLIQFQNNGVVDDSQLPKDRFSAERLKGVDSTLKIQPAKLEDSAVYLCASSLRPLGRDRAGELFFGEGSRLTVL.

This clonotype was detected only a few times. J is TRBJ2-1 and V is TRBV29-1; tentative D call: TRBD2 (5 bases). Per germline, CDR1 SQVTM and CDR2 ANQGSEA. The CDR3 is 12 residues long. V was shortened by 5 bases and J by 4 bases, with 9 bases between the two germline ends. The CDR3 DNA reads TGCAGCGTTATTCGGGGATACAATGAGCAGTTCTTC. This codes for CSVIRGYNEQFF.

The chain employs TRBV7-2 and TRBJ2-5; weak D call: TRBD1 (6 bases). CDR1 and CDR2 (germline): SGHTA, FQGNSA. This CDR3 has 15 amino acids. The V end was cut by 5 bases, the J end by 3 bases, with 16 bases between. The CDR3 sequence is CASSIQTGLEETQYF. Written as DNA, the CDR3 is TGTGCCAGCAGCATACAGACAGGTTTGGAAGAGACCCAGTACTTC.

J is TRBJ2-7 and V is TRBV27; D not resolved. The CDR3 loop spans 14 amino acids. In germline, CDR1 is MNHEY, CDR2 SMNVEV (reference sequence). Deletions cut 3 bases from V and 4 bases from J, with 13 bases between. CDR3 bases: TGTGCCAGCAGTTTGGGAACCGAAGGGTACGAGCAGTACTTC. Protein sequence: CASSLGTEGYEQYF.